The 19 T cell receptor beta chains reported below all come from one sample, sequenced in a study of blood T cell repertoires in COVID-19. Sequencing used immunoSEQ multiplex PCR; TCRdb keeps in-frame clones, though not all of them. Here the sample spans about 140,000 clones, approximately 91% being singletons. Sequenced material: peripheral blood. The receptors come from an older man with acute or convalescent COVID-19.

The chain joins TRBV3-1 (or the pseudogene TRBV3-2) to TRBJ1-2; D not certain. Trimming took off 3 bases at V and 4 bases at J, with 18 bases between the two ends. This CDR3 spans 16 amino acids. Germline CDR1 reads LGHDT; CDR2 reads YNNKEL (reference sequence). CDR3 in amino acids: CASSHLNEGSGYGYTF. Written as DNA, the CDR3 is TGTGCCAGCAGCCACCTCAATGAGGGTTCGGGCTATGGCTACACCTTC.

The chain recombines TRBV6-4 with TRBJ2-1; 10 nucleotides align to TRBD2. The germline CDR1 and CDR2 sequences are MRHNA and SNTAGT. This CDR3 spans 15 amino acids. V lost 2 bases to trimming and J lost 4 bases; unmatched junction nucleotides: 2. The CDR3 nucleotides are TGTGCCAGCAGTGACCTAGCGGGAGTTTACAATGAGCAGTTCTTC. Protein: CASSDLAGVYNEQFF.

In this sample, this clone turned up once. The rearrangement uses TRBV6-6 and TRBJ1-5, with TRBD1 matching 7 bases. The CDR3 totals 15 residues. Germline CDR1 MNHNY, CDR2 SVGAGI (reference sequence). V was clipped by 0 bases and J by 3 bases; unmatched bases: 2. This chain's CDR3 is CASSYSGQYNQPQHF. CDR3 coding DNA: TGTGCCAGCAGTTACTCGGGACAGTACAATCAGCCCCAGCATTTT.

This clone showed up just once. This sequence joins TRBV28 and TRBJ1-1, with 7 bases matching TRBD1. V shed 5 bases and J 0 bases; nucleotides not matched to a gene: 6. This CDR3 has 15 residues. The germline V gene encodes CDR1 MDHEN and CDR2 SYDVKM. The CDR3 coding sequence is TGTGCCAGCAGTCAGCCGACAGGGCTGAACACTGAAGCTTTCTTT. Amino acid sequence: CASSQPTGLNTEAFF.

The chain links TRBV28 to TRBJ2-6; D is undetermined. Germline CDR1 MDHEN, CDR2 SYDVKM. This CDR3 comprises 16 residues. The germline V and J ends were trimmed by 0 bases and 0 bases, with 6 bases remaining between them. CDR3 in DNA: TGTGCCAGCAGTTTATGGGAGAGCTCTGGGGCCAACGTCCTGACTTTC. Its protein is CASSLWESSGANVLTF.

A remark on this clone: The junction departs from germline at one end; a sequencing error may be responsible. This chain joins TRBV4-1 and TRBJ2-3; unclear D gene. The CDR3 runs to 17 residues. CDR1 is MGHRA, CDR2 YSYEKL, per germline. The CDR3 spells CASSKDHLQFGTDTQYF. In nucleotides, the CDR3 is TGCGCCAGCAGCAAAGACCATCTACAGTTTGGCACAGATACGCAGTATTTT.

The rearrangement uses TRBV6-5 and TRBJ2-3; 10 nucleotides line up with TRBD2. The CDR3 is made up of 15 amino acids. Germline V gives CDR1 MNHEY, CDR2 SVGAGI. The V gene end was trimmed by 7 bases and the J gene end by 4 bases; junction bases not matched to a gene: 8. The CDR3 loop is CASNPPAGGPDTQYF. Written as DNA, the CDR3 is TGTGCCAGCAACCCCCCAGCGGGGGGGCCAGATACGCAGTATTTT.

J is TRBJ1-1 and V is TRBV6-2 or TRBV6-3, with 7 positions matching TRBD1. CDR1 is MNHEY, CDR2 SVGEGT, per germline. CDR3 length: 16 amino acids. V shed 5 bases and J 1 base; nucleotides not matched to a gene: 10. CDR3 sequence: CASSPHRQGQNTEAFF. Here the CDR3 DNA reads TGTGCCAGCAGTCCACACCGACAGGGTCAGAACACTGAAGCTTTCTTT.

The chain joins TRBV12-3 or TRBV12-4 to TRBJ2-7, with D perhaps matching TRBD2 (5 bases). CDR3 length: 11 amino acids. Trimming shortened V by 6 bases and J by 5 bases, and 8 bases separated the two germline ends. The CDR3 sequence is CASSPGNEQYF. CDR3 coding DNA: TGTGCCAGCAGCCCGGGAAACGAGCAGTACTTC.

The chain combines TRBV19 with TRBJ1-5; 8 bases are a match to TRBD1. V gave up 7 bases and J gave up 6 bases; unmatched junction bases: 14. Germline CDR1 reads LNHDA; CDR2 reads SQIVND (reference sequence). The CDR3 sequence is 16 residues long. Written as DNA, the CDR3 is TGTGCCAGTACAAGTCGGAGGCAGGGGGCTGGTCAGCCCCAGCATTTT. Protein sequence: CASTSRRQGAGQPQHF.

V usage is TRBV5-4 and J usage is TRBJ1-1, with unresolved D. The V end was cut by 1 base, the J end by 1 base, with 11 bases between. Germline values: CDR1 SGHNT, CDR2 YYREEE (reference sequence). This CDR3 has 15 amino acids. CDR3 loop: CASSLSPSRNTEAFF. Written as DNA, the CDR3 is TGTGCCAGCAGCTTGTCCCCGTCCAGGAACACTGAAGCTTTCTTT.

This rearrangement joins TRBV27 to TRBJ2-2; 14 bases align to TRBD2. Germline loops: CDR1 MNHEY, CDR2 SMNVEV (reference sequence). The trim removed 6 bases at V and 4 bases at J, leaving 10 bases unmatched. The CDR3 runs to 18 residues. The CDR3 protein is CASSRLAGGQVGTGELFF. CDR3 DNA sequence: TGTGCCAGCAGCAGACTAGCGGGAGGGCAGGTTGGCACCGGGGAGCTGTTTTTT.

The chain recombines TRBV7-9 with TRBJ2-7; 7 positions match TRBD1. With 5 bases clipped from V and 2 bases from J, the junction kept 6 bases outside the gene matches. The length of the CDR3 is 14 residues. Germline V gene sequence: CDR1 SEHNR, CDR2 FQNEAQ (reference sequence). In DNA, the CDR3 is TGTGCCAGCAGCCCGGGACAGAGACCCTACGAGCAGTACTTC. Protein sequence: CASSPGQRPYEQYF. Complete variable domain (other parts from reference TRBV7-9 and TRBJ2-7): DTGVSQNPRHKITKRGQNVTFRCDPISEHNRLYWYRQTLGQGPEFLTYFQNEAQLEKSRLLSDRFSAERPKGSFSTLEIQRTEQGDSAMYLCASSPGQRPYEQYFGPGTRLTVT.

This clone was observed a handful of times. CDR3 region: CASSESTGTDTQYF. Here the CDR3 DNA reads TGCGCCAGCAGTGAGTCGACGGGGACAGATACGCAGTATTTT. The chain is built from TRBV10-1 and TRBJ2-3; D perhaps matches TRBD2 (5 bases). CDR1 and CDR2 (germline): WNHNN, SYGVQD (reference sequence). This CDR3 is built from 14 residues. Trimming pared 0 bases from V and 3 bases from J, leaving 7 bases between.

The V call is TRBV9, the J call TRBJ2-5; 8 bases are a match to TRBD1. This CDR3 is 15 amino acids long. V lost 4 bases and J lost 2; bases outside the gene matches: 7. The germline CDR1 and CDR2 sequences are SGDLS and YYNGEE. CDR3 sequence: CASSTGQGRQETQYF. CDR3 nucleotide sequence: TGTGCCAGCAGCACCGGACAGGGACGTCAAGAGACCCAGTACTTC.

V gene TRBV7-2 combines with J gene TRBJ1-1; D uncertain. V lost 0 bases and J lost 0, with 8 bases in between. CDR1 is SGHTA, CDR2 FQGNSA, per germline. The CDR3 is made up of 15 amino acids. The CDR3 nucleotides are TGTGCCAGCAGCTTAGCCCCAGGCTTGAACACTGAAGCTTTCTTT. It yields the protein CASSLAPGLNTEAFF.

The V gene is TRBV10-1, the J gene TRBJ2-1; 9 bases align to TRBD1. The ends lost 6 bases at V and 4 bases at J; junction bases unmatched: 7. This CDR3 is built from 15 residues. Germline V gene data show CDR1 as WNHNN and CDR2 as SYGVQD (reference sequence). The CDR3, as DNA: TGCGCCAGCAGCTTCAGACAGGGGGGATACAATGAGCAGTTCTTC. It encodes CASSFRQGGYNEQFF.

The chain is built from TRBV18 and TRBJ2-3, with 8 bases that match TRBD2. Germline CDR1 and CDR2: KGHSH and LQKENI. V trimming: 0 bases; J trimming: 5 bases; junction bases outside the gene matches: 7. The CDR3 has 16 amino acids. CDR3 DNA: TGTGCCAGCTCACCACCGGCGCTAGCGGGTGGAGATACGCAGTATTTT. It codes for CASSPPALAGGDTQYF.

The CDR3 bases are TGTGCCAGTAGTACGGGAGGACAAATGAACACTGAAGCTTTCTTT. Its translation: CASSTGGQMNTEAFF. The chain has TRBV19 and TRBJ1-1; perhaps TRBD1 as D (5 bases). The V end was cut by 4 bases, the J end by 0 bases, with 12 bases between. The CDR3 totals 15 residues. Germline CDR1 and CDR2: LNHDA and SQIVND (reference sequence).